This is a list of T cell receptor beta chains from one sample in a study of identical twins. TCRdb used MiXCR to reprocess the 5' RACE reads, holding one entry per CDR3 protein. The data contain about 700,000 distinct CDR3 sequences, over 5% of them singletons. The sequenced material came from naive T cells sorted from blood. The receptors were sampled from a man younger than 35 in good health. Both conserved end residues are part of each CDR3. The D gene is left open where the match is weak. Clone sizes are given selectively: once, few, many, or a class where the clone is expanded.

clone size	V gene	D gene	J gene	CDR3 DNA	CDR3 protein
NA	TRBV7-8	TRBD2	TRBJ2-2	TGTGCCAGCAGCCCACGGACAGGAGGACTAGCGGGAACCACCGGGGAGCTGTTTTTT	CASSPRTGGLAGTTGELFF
few	TRBV5-1	NA	TRBJ2-1	TGCGCCAGTCTAGGGGGTAACTACAATGAGCAGTTCTTC	CASLGGNYNEQFF
few	TRBV19	NA	TRBJ2-3	TGTGCCAGTAGTATAGGTCTTGCGACAGCTAACACAGATACGCAGTATTTT	CASSIGLATANTDTQYF
few	TRBV27	TRBD1	TRBJ2-5	TGTGCCAGCAGACCTGGGACAGACCAAGAGACCCAGTACTTC	CASRPGTDQETQYF
many	TRBV15	NA	TRBJ1-6	TGTGCCACCAGCAGCGTCCGTCAGGGTTCACCCCTCCACTTT	CATSSVRQGSPLHF
few	TRBV6-5	NA	TRBJ1-1	TGTGCCAGCAGTTACTCGGCCAAGGGGCCGAACACTGAAGCTTTCTTT	CASSYSAKGPNTEAFF
many	TRBV9	NA	TRBJ2-7	TGTGCCAGCAGCGAGGGAAACGAGCAGTACTTC	CASSEGNEQYF
NA	TRBV7-2	TRBD2	TRBJ2-3	TGTGCCAGCAGCTTAGGGGCGGGACTAGCTGGAAGAGATACGCAGTATTTT	CASSLGAGLAGRDTQYF
NA	TRBV4-2	NA	TRBJ2-7	TGTGCCAGCAGCCGGGCAGGGGCAGGCGAGCAGTACTTC	CASSRAGAGEQYF
few	TRBV29-1	TRBD2	TRBJ2-1	TGCAGCTCTAATACCCCTAGCGGGAGTCACAATGAGCAGTTCTTC	CSSNTPSGSHNEQFF
NA	TRBV5-1	NA	TRBJ2-2	TGCGCCAAAGGGGGGAACACCGGGGAGCTGTTTTTT	CAKGGNTGELFF
few	TRBV5-1	NA	TRBJ1-4	TGCGCCAGCAGCCCAACCGGGGGGAATGAAAAACTGTTTTTT	CASSPTGGNEKLFF
few	TRBV7-9	NA	TRBJ2-2	TGTGCCAGCAGACACTCCGGCGGGGAGCTGTTTTTT	CASRHSGGELFF
NA	TRBV27	TRBD2	TRBJ2-3	TGTGCCAGCAGTTTATGGAGAGGCGGGAGGGGAATAGATACGCAGTATTTT	CASSLWRGGRGIDTQYF
many	TRBV4-3	NA	TRBJ2-5	TGCGCCAGCAGCCAGGGACTTACAGAAGAGACCCAGTACTTC	CASSQGLTEETQYF
many	TRBV12-3/TRBV12-4	NA	TRBJ1-1	TGTGCCAGCAGTGGAGGGAGTGCTTTCTTT	CASSGGSAFF
many	TRBV29-1	TRBD2	TRBJ2-1	TGCAGCGTTGGGGGCGGGAGGTACAATGAGCAGTTCTTC	CSVGGGRYNEQFF
few	TRBV11-2	TRBD2	TRBJ2-1	TGTGCCAGCAGCCACCCAAATACCGATAGCGGGAGGCCGTACAATGAGCAGTTCTTC	CASSHPNTDSGRPYNEQFF
many	TRBV7-9	NA	TRBJ2-2	TGTGCCAGCAGCCCAGTGGCCGGGGAGCTGTTTTTT	CASSPVAGELFF
many	TRBV20-1	TRBD2	TRBJ2-1	TGCAGTGCTACCTCATACTCCCTAGCGGGAGGGTGGTACAATGAGCAGTTCTTC	CSATSYSLAGGWYNEQFF
NA	TRBV4-2	TRBD2	TRBJ2-3	TGTGCCAGCAGCCAAGCGGGGTTAAATCTAGCGGGTACAGATACGCAGTATTTT	CASSQAGLNLAGTDTQYF
many	TRBV27	NA	TRBJ2-7	TGTGCCAGCAGTTCATGGAGGTTCTCCTACGAGCAGTACTTC	CASSSWRFSYEQYF
NA	TRBV14	NA	TRBJ2-1	TGTGCCAGCAGCCTGGGTCTAGACGTTGAGCAGTTCTTC	CASSLGLDVEQFF
NA	TRBV10-3	TRBD2	TRBJ2-7	TGTGCCATCAAAGAGCGGGAAGGGGCCTACGAGCAGTACTTC	CAIKEREGAYEQYF
few	TRBV12-3/TRBV12-4	NA	TRBJ1-5	TGTGCCAGCAGCAAGGGACACCGTGATCAGCCCCAGCATTTT	CASSKGHRDQPQHF
many	TRBV12-3/TRBV12-4	TRBD1	TRBJ2-5	TGTGCCAGCACCATTCAGATGACAGGGCGGATGTACGAGACCCAGTACTTC	CASTIQMTGRMYETQYF
few	TRBV5-1	NA	TRBJ2-3	TGCGCCAGCAGAGGTTCAGGCCTACCCACAGATACGCAGTATTTT	CASRGSGLPTDTQYF
many	TRBV7-2	TRBD1	TRBJ1-6	TGTGCCAGCAGCTTAGCTCTCAGGGGGTCGGAGTCACCCCTCCACTTT	CASSLALRGSESPLHF
many	TRBV7-2	NA	TRBJ2-3	TGTGCCAGCAGCTTATTCTTCGATACGCAGTATTTT	CASSLFFDTQYF
few	TRBV5-1	NA	TRBJ2-1	TGCGCCAGCAGCGGCGGAGACCTTGTTGTTGAGCAGTTCTTC	CASSGGDLVVEQFF
NA	TRBV19	TRBD1	TRBJ1-5	TGTGCCAGTAGTATTACAGGGGCTCGAGGCAATCAGCCCCAGCATTTT	CASSITGARGNQPQHF